This is a list of T cell receptor beta chains from one sample in a study of T cell changes during pregnancy in multiple sclerosis. The data were produced by immunoSEQ multiplex PCR, yet TCRdb's version contains in-frame clones alone and is incomplete. The table lists tens of thousands of clones, roughly nine tenths of them singletons. Sequenced material: peripheral blood, taken in the second trimester of pregnancy. These receptors all stem from a female donor with multiple sclerosis, enrolled in a pregnancy study. CDR3s include the opening cysteine and the closing phenylalanine or tryptophan. D genes are given only for firm matches. A row's size may be missing; if present it is once, few, many or a size class.

TRBV5-5	TRBD1	.	TRBJ2-7	TGTGCCAGCACCGGGACAGGGCTGTACGAGCAGTACTTC	CASTGTGLYEQYF
TRBV18	.	.	TRBJ1-1	TGTGCCAGCTCACCAGCAGTCCCCGCGGACACTGAAGCTTTCTTT	CASSPAVPADTEAFF
TRBV5-6	.	.	TRBJ2-5	TGTGCCAGCATTACCGGGGTACCGCAAGAGACCCAGTACTTC	CASITGVPQETQYF
TRBV7-6	.	.	TRBJ2-2	TGTGCCAGCAGCGCCTCAGGTGCCGGGGAGCTGTTTTTT	CASSASGAGELFF
TRBV7-2	.	.	TRBJ2-7	TGTGCCAGCAGCTTAAATCAGTTCAGCTCCTACGAGCAGTACTTC	CASSLNQFSSYEQYF
TRBV27	.	few	TRBJ2-2	TGTGCCAGCACTCTCGGGGGGCCCAACACCGGGGAGCTGTTTTTT	CASTLGGPNTGELFF
TRBV18	.	.	TRBJ2-3	TGTGCCAGCTCACCACCCGCAGGGTTAATAGATACGCAGTATTTT	CASSPPAGLIDTQYF
TRBV7-9	.	.	TRBJ2-7	TGTGCCAGCAGCGGAGGTGGGTCCTACGAGCAGTACTTC	CASSGGGSYEQYF
TRBV5-1	TRBD2	.	TRBJ2-2	TGCGCCAGCAGCTTGGCCCCTAGCGGGGTATTCACCGGGGAGCTGTTTTTT	CASSLAPSGVFTGELFF
TRBV5-4	.	.	TRBJ2-1	TGTGCCAGCAGCTCGCCGTTTGAACGGGGGTTCCATGAGCAGTTCTTC	CASSSPFERGFHEQFF
TRBV7-8	.	.	TRBJ1-1	TGTGCCAGCAGCTTAGTTCGGTACACTGAAGCTTTCTTT	CASSLVRYTEAFF
TRBV6-5	TRBD1	.	TRBJ1-3	TGTGCCAGCAGTGCCCCCGGGACAGGGGGAAACACCATATATTTT	CASSAPGTGGNTIYF
TRBV4-2	.	.	TRBJ1-5	TGTGCCAGCAGCCAGGCCGGGGGGGGTGGATCAAGGAATCAGCCCCAGCATTTT	CASSQAGGGGSRNQPQHF
TRBV4-1	.	.	TRBJ1-1	TGCGCCAGCAGCCAAGTGTTAGGGGCAGCTTTCTTT	CASSQVLGAAFF
TRBV29-1	.	.	TRBJ1-5	TGCAGCGTGGCGACAGAAAATCAGCCCCAGCATTTT	CSVATENQPQHF
TRBV11-2	TRBD2	.	TRBJ2-5	TGTGCCAGCAGCTCGAACAGTGCTAGCGGGACTCCTCAGACCCAGTACTTC	CASSSNSASGTPQTQYF
TRBV7-8	.	.	TRBJ1-4	TGTGCCAGCAGTCCCTTTTTTGCAACTAATGAAAAACTGTTTTTT	CASSPFFATNEKLFF
TRBV6-5	.	.	TRBJ1-4	TGTGCCAGCAGGATTAACAGGCGAGTGGATGAAAAACTGTTTTTT	CASRINRRVDEKLFF
TRBV27	.	.	TRBJ1-2	TGTGCCAGCAGTTTAGAGGGCTATGGCTACACCTTC	CASSLEGYGYTF
TRBV6-6	.	few	TRBJ2-3	TGTGCCAGCAGTTACTCTGCAGGGGCAGATACGCAGTATTTT	CASSYSAGADTQYF
TRBV7-2	.	.	TRBJ2-3	TGTGCCAGCAGCGTGGGACTCCCCCCAGATACGCAGTATTTT	CASSVGLPPDTQYF
TRBV7-2	.	.	TRBJ2-7	TGTGCCAGCGTCGGAGCTGGATCCACCTACGAGCAGTACTTC	CASVGAGSTYEQYF
TRBV7-2	.	.	TRBJ1-5	TGTGCCAGCAGCCCGATACAGGGAGACCAGCCCCAGCATTTT	CASSPIQGDQPQHF
TRBV25-1	TRBD1	many	TRBJ1-1	TGTGCCAGCAGTCCGGACAGGGGAGTCGTGAACACTGAAGCTTTCTTT	CASSPDRGVVNTEAFF
TRBV25-1	TRBD1	.	TRBJ2-7	TGTGCCAGCAGCACGGGACAGGGGTCCTACGAGCAGTACTTC	CASSTGQGSYEQYF
TRBV10-3	TRBD2	.	TRBJ2-7	TGTGCCATCAGTGAGTGGGGGAGGGGCGGGGACGAGCAGTACTTC	CAISEWGRGGDEQYF
TRBV4-2	.	once	TRBJ2-7	TGTGCCAGCACTTCAGGTTCCTCCTACGAGCAGTACTTC	CASTSGSSYEQYF
TRBV30	TRBD1	once	TRBJ1-3	TGTGCCTGGAGGACAGGGGGTGGAAACACCATATATTTT	CAWRTGGGNTIYF
TRBV9	.	.	TRBJ2-7	TGTGCCAGCAGCGTAACACAGGGCGGGTCATACGAGCAGTACTTC	CASSVTQGGSYEQYF
TRBV11-3	.	.	TRBJ2-3	TGTGCCAGCAGCTCCCGACAGGCTGATACGCAGTATTTT	CASSSRQADTQYF
TRBV19	TRBD1	.	TRBJ1-6	TGTGCCAGTATGGGCAGGGGGCCGAATTCACCCCTCCACTTT	CASMGRGPNSPLHF
TRBV5-5	TRBD1	.	TRBJ1-2	TGTGCCAGCAGCTTGAGGACAGGGGAGGACTATGGCTACACCTTC	CASSLRTGEDYGYTF
TRBV19	.	.	TRBJ1-5	TGTGCCAGTAGTATGGGGGGGCCAGGAAATCAGCCCCAGCATTTT	CASSMGGPGNQPQHF
TRBV21-1	.	.	TRBJ1-1	TGTGCCAGCAGCACCTATCGGACAGCTTCATCCACTGAAGCTTTCTTT	CASSTYRTASSTEAFF
TRBV2	TRBD2	.	TRBJ2-1	TGTGCCAGCAGTGGAACTAGCGGGGGACCCATTTGGACCGAGCAGTTCTTC	CASSGTSGGPIWTEQFF
TRBV5-1	.	.	TRBJ1-4	TGCGCCAGCAGCGCCGCCCAGGGTAATCCTGAAAAACTGTTTTTT	CASSAAQGNPEKLFF
TRBV9	TRBD2	.	TRBJ2-3	TGTGCCAGCAGCGTAGCCCGCCGACTAGCGGGGGGAACCACAGATACGCAGTATTTT	CASSVARRLAGGTTDTQYF
TRBV6-6	.	.	TRBJ1-1	TGTGCCAGCAGTTATGTCACAGGAATAAACACTGAAGCTTTCTTT	CASSYVTGINTEAFF
TRBV9	TRBD1	.	TRBJ1-6	TGTGCCAGCAGTCTTACAGGGGACTATAATTCACCCCTCCACTTT	CASSLTGDYNSPLHF
TRBV2	.	few	TRBJ1-2	TGTGCCAGCCCAGGTTTTCCCTATGGCTACACCTTC	CASPGFPYGYTF
TRBV4-1	.	.	TRBJ2-3	TGCGCCAGCAGCCCCGGACTTCTGGTGGATACGCAGTATTTT	CASSPGLLVDTQYF
TRBV7-3	TRBD1	.	TRBJ1-2	TGTGCCAGCAGCACCGGACAGGGCTATGGCTACACCTTC	CASSTGQGYGYTF
TRBV6-1	.	.	TRBJ1-3	TGTGCCAGCAGCGAGAGTTCAGGGCCGGGAAACACCATATATTTT	CASSESSGPGNTIYF
TRBV19	TRBD1	once	TRBJ2-1	TGTGCCAGTAGTGCACAGGGGGGCTACAATGAGCAGTTCTTC	CASSAQGGYNEQFF
TRBV5-4	TRBD1	.	TRBJ2-5	TGTGCCAGCAGCCCGGGACAGCTCCAAGAGACCCAGTACTTC	CASSPGQLQETQYF
TRBV12-5	.	.	TRBJ2-7	TGTGCTAGTGGTTTGGTACGGGAACAGGGAAAGGCCGAGCAGTACTTC	CASGLVREQGKAEQYF
TRBV2	.	.	TRBJ2-4	TGTGCCAGCAGGGCTGATAAAAACATTCAGTACTTC	CASRADKNIQYF
TRBV11-1	TRBD1	.	TRBJ2-3	TGTGCCAGCAGCTCGGACAGGGGAGATACGCAGTATTTT	CASSSDRGDTQYF